This entry describes one T cell receptor beta chain. Its antigen remains unidentified. The germline V gene encodes CDR1 SGHTA and CDR2 FQGNSA. This CDR3 comprises 13 residues. V was pared by 5 bases and J by 8 bases, with 6 bases of the junction left unmatched. The method was immunoSEQ multiplex PCR; TCRdb's version includes in-frame clones alone and lacks a portion of them. The data contain 150,000 or so clones, less than 95% of them seen just once; the ten biggest clones take up roughly 1.6%. These data come from a study of T cell responses to AZD1222 COVID-19 vaccine. Findings of the study overall: White British people made up most donors, females outnumbered males, and clonal diversity was possibly underestimated. A rise in Spike-specific TCR breadth and depth followed two AZD1222 doses. There were repertoire samples only from the period after the peak T cell response.

The chain couples TRBV7-2 to TRBJ1-2; 9 nucleotides agree with TRBD1. The sample in question was peripheral blood, obtained on day 0 of AZD1222 vaccination. The TCR comes from an adult in good health. DNA for the CDR3: TGTGCCAGCAGCCAGGGACAGGGTTTCGGCTACACCTTC. It encodes CASSQGQGFGYTF.